The TCR beta chain under discussion was sequenced for a study of shared clonotypes between healthy human individuals. Points from the study as a whole: In general, naive subsets displayed greater estimated richness than memory subsets did. Among non-shared clonotypes, generation probabilities were lower than among those shared by all four donors.

With respect to this clone: Its specificity is not known.

Assay used: immunoSEQ multiplex PCR; TCRdb lists only in-frame clones, some missing. The data show millions of clones, 93% seen once. After removal of 5 bases from V and 8 bases from J, the junction contained 10 bases not matched to a gene. Germline V lookup: CDR1 SGHAT, CDR2 FQDESV (reference sequence). The CDR3 totals 15 residues. CD8 cells regarded as naive lacked CD45RO, were positively chosen for CCR7, and omitted terminally differentiated effector memory CD45RA+ cells. Study donors comprised healthy, HIV-negative adults devoid of recent acute infection or vaccination. The study drew all its donors from Caucasian adults living in Nashville, Tennessee.

The chain links TRBV11-1 to TRBJ2-1, with 9 bases matching TRBD1. Source material: naive CD8+ T cells from PBMCs. The origin of this receptor is a man in his late teens or twenties in good health. Some clones in this sample may be carry-over from other donors' samples. CDR3 coding DNA: TGTGCCAGCAGCCGTTCGACCGGACAGGGGTATGAGCAGTTCTTC. It translates to CASSRSTGQGYEQFF.